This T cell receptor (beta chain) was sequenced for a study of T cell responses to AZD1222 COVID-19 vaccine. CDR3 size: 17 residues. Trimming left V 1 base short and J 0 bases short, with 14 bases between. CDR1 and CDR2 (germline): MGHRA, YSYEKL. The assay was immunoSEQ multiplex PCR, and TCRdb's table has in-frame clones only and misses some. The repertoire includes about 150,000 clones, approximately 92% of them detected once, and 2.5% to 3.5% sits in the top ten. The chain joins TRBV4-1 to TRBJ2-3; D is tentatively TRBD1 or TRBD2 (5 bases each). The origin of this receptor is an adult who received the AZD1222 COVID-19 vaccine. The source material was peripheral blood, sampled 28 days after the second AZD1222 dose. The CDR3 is CASSQVGGTGSTDTQYF. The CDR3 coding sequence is TGCGCCAGCAGCCAAGTGGGTGGGACGGGGAGCACAGATACGCAGTATTTT.